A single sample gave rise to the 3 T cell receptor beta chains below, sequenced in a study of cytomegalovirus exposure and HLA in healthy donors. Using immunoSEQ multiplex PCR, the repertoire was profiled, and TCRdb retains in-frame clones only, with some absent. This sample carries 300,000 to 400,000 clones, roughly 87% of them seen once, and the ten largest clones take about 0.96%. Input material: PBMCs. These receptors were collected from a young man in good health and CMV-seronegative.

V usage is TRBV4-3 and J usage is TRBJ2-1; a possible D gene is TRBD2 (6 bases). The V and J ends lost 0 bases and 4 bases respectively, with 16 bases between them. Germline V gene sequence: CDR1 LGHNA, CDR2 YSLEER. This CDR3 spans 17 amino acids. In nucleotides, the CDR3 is TGCGCCAGCAGCCAAGATCTCCGCGGGGTAGGGTACAATGAGCAGTTCTTC. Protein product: CASSQDLRGVGYNEQFF.

The CDR3 is CASTPTGKGSGYTF. Written as DNA, the CDR3 is TGTGCCAGTACTCCGACAGGCAAGGGGTCTGGCTACACCTTC. The chain recombines TRBV19 with TRBJ1-2; possibly TRBD1 for D (6 bases). Trimming left V 7 bases short and J 7 bases short, with 19 bases between. This CDR3 has 14 residues. The germline V gene encodes CDR1 LNHDA and CDR2 SQIVND (reference sequence).

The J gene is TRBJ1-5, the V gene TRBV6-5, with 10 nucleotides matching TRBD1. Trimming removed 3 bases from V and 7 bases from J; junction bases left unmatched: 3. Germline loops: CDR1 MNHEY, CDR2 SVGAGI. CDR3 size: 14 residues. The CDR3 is CASSYGTGVQPQHF. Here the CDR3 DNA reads TGTGCCAGCAGTTATGGGACAGGGGTACAGCCCCAGCATTTT.